This T cell receptor beta chain stems from a study of early T cells in non-severe SARS-CoV-2 infection. The CDR3 has 14 amino acids. CDR1 SQVTM and CDR2 ANQGSEA come from the germline V gene. V shed 3 bases and J shed 4 bases, with 13 bases lying between them. This clonotype came up a few times. Unique molecular identifier tags were affixed to discrete cDNA molecules. TCRdb passed the 5' RACE reads through MiXCR, listing each CDR3 protein once. The table lists about 36,000 distinct CDR3 sequences, 3.5% to 4% of them singletons. Sequences were obtained from whole blood. This TCR was recovered from an adult who was a healthcare worker with PCR-confirmed SARS-CoV-2 infection or an uninfected control (not recorded which). The chain is built from TRBV29-1 and TRBJ2-1; possibly TRBD1 or TRBD2 for D (5 bases each). CDR3 amino acids: CSVERGTGYNEQFF. CDR3 sequence (DNA): TGCAGCGTTGAGAGGGGAACCGGGTACAATGAGCAGTTCTTC.